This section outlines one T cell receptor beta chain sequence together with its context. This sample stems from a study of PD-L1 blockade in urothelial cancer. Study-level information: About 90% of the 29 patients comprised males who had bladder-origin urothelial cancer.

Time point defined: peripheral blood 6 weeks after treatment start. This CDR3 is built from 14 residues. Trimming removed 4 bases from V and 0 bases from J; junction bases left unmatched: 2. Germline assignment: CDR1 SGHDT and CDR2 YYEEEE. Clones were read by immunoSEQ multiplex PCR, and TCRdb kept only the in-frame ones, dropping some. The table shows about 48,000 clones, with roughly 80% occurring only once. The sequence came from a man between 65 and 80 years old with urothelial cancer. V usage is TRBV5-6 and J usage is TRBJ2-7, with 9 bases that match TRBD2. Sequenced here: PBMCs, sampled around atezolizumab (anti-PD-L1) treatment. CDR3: CASSRTSASYEQYF. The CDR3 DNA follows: TGTGCCAGCAGCCGGACTAGCGCCTCCTACGAGCAGTACTTC. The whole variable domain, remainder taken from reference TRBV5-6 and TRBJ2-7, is DAGVTQSPTHLIKTRGQQVTLRCSPKSGHDTVSWYQQALGQGPQFIFQYYEEEERQRGNFPDRFSGHQFPNYSSELNVNALLLGDSALYLCASSRTSASYEQYFGPGTRLTVT.